The present T cell receptor (beta chain) was sequenced within a study of neoadjuvant nivolumab and ipilimumab in lung cancer. Study-wide results and limits: Blood richness before therapy tracked richness in tumors resected after neoadjuvant therapy.

This clone has more than one count but fewer than ten. What it binds is not known. The CDR3 extends over 15 amino acids. The J segment lost 1 base and the V segment lost 7 bases, leaving 5 bases of the junction unmatched. The germline V gene encodes CDR1 SGHTA and CDR2 FQGNSA. Sequenced by immunoSEQ multiplex PCR; TCRdb stores in-frame clones only, minus some. The data show about 28,000 clones, about 80% seen once. The receptor comes from an adult with non-small cell lung cancer. This material consisted of tumor tissue, taken after neoadjuvant nivolumab, alone or with ipilimumab, at or shortly before surgery. The chain combines TRBV7-2 with TRBJ2-3; 10 nucleotides match TRBD2. The CDR3 loop reads CASTLTSGGTDTQYF. CDR3 nucleotides: TGTGCCAGCACCCTTACTAGCGGGGGCACAGATACGCAGTATTTT. Using reference TRBV7-2 and TRBJ2-3 for the parts outside the CDR3, the full variable domain is GAGVSQSPSNKVTEKGKDVELRCDPISGHTALYWYRQSLGQGLEFLIYFQGNSAPDKSGLPSDRFSAERTGGSVSTLTIQRTQQEDSAVYLCASTLTSGGTDTQYFGPGTRLTVL.